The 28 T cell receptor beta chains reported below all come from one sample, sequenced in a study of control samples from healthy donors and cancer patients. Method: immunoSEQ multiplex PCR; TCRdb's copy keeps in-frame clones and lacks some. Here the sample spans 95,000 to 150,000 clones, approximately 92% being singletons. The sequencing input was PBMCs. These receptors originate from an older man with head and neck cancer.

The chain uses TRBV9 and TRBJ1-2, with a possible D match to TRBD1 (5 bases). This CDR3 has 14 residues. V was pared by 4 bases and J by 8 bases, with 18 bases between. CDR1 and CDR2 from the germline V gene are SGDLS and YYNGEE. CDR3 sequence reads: CASSRGGGVGGYTF. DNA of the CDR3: TGTGCCAGCAGCAGAGGTGGAGGGGTCGGCGGCTACACCTTC.

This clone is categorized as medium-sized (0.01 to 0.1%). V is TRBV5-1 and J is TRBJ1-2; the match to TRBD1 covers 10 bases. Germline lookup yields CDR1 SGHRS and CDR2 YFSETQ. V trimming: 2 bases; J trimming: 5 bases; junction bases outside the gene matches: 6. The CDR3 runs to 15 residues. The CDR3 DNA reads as TGCGCCAGCAGCTTACCGGGACAGGGGTCTTATGGCTACACCTTC. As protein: CASSLPGQGSYGYTF.

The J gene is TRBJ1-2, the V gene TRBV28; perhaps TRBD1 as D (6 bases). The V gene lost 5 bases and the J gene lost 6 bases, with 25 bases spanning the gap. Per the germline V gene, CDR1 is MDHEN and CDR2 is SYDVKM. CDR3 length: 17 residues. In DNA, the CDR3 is TGTGCCAGCAGTCGCCGTGTGGGGCAAAGGGGGAGGGATGGCTACACCTTC. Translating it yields CASSRRVGQRGRDGYTF.

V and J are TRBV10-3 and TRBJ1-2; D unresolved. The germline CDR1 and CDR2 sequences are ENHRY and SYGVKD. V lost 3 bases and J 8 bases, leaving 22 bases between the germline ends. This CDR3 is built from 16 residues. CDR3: CAISEDGAPILVGYTF. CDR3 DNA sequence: TGTGCCATCAGTGAAGACGGTGCTCCGATCTTAGTAGGCTACACCTTC.

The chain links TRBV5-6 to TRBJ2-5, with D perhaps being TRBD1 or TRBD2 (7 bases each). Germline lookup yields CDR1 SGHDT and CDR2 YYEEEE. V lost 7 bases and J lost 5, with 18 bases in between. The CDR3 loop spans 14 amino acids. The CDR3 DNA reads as TGTGCCAGCTCTCAGGGGGGGATGGTGGAGACCCAGTACTTC. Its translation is CASSQGGMVETQYF.

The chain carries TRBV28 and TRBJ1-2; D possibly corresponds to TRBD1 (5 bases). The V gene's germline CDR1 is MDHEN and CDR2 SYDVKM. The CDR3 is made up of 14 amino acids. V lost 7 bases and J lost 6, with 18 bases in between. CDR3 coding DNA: TGTGCCAGCAACCAGGGATTAGGGGTGGATGGCTACACCTTC. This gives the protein CASNQGLGVDGYTF.

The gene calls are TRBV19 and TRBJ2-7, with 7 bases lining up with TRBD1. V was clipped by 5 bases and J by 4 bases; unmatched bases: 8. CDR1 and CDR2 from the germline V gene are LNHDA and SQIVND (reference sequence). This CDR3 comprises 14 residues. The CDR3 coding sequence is TGTGCCAGTAGTCCACACAGGGGATCGTACGAGCAGTACTTC. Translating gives CASSPHRGSYEQYF.

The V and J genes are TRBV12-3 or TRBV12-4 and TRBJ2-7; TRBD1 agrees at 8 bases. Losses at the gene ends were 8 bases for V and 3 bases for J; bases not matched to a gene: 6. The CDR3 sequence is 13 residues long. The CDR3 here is CASGQGSLYEQYF. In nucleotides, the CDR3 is TGTGCCAGCGGACAGGGATCCCTCTACGAGCAGTACTTC.

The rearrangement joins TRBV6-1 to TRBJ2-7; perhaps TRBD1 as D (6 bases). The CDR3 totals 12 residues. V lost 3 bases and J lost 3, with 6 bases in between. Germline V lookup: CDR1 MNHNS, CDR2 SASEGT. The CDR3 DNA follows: TGTGCCAGCAGTGAGACAGGCTACGAGCAGTACTTC. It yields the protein CASSETGYEQYF.

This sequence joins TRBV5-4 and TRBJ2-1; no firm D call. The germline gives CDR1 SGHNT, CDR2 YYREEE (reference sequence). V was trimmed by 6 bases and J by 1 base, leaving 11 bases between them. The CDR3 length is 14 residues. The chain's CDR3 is CASIQEPSYNEQFF. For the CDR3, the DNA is TGTGCCAGCATACAAGAACCTTCCTACAATGAGCAGTTCTTC. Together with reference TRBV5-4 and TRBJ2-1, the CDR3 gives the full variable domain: ETGVTQSPTHLIKTRGQQVTLRCSSQSGHNTVSWYQQALGQGPQFIFQYYREEENGRGNFPPRFSGLQFPNYSSELNVNALELDDSALYLCASIQEPSYNEQFFGPGTRLTVL.

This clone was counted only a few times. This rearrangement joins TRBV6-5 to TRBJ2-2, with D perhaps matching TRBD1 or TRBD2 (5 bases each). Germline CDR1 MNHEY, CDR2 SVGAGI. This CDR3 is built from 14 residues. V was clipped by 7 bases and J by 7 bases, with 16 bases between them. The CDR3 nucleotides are TGTGCCAGCACTTCCCCGGGGCTGTACGGGGAGCTGTTTTTT. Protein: CASTSPGLYGELFF.

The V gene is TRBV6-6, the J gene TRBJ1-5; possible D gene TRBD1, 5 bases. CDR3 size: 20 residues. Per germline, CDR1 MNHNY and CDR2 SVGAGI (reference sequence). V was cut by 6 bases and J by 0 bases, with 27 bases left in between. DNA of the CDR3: TGTGCCAGCAGCCGCCTTCTTGGGGCGTCTAGGATACGTAGCAATCAGCCCCAGCATTTT. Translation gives CASSRLLGASRIRSNQPQHF.

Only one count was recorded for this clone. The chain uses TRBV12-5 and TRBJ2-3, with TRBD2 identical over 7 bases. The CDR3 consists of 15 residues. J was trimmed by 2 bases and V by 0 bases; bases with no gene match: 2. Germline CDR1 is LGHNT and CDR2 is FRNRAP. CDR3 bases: TGTGCTAGTGGTTTGGTAGCGGGAAACACAGATACGCAGTATTTT. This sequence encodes CASGLVAGNTDTQYF.

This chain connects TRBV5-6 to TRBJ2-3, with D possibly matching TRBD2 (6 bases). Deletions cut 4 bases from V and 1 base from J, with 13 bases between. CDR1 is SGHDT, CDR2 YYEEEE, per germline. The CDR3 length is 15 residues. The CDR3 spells CASSPDWGGTDTQYF. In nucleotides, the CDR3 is TGTGCCAGCAGCCCGGATTGGGGGGGCACAGATACGCAGTATTTT.

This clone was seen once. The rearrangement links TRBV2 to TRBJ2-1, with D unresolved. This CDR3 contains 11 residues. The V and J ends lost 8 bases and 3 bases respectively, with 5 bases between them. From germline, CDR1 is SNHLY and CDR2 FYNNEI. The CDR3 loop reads CASLLYNEQFF. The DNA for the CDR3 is TGTGCCAGCCTCCTCTACAATGAGCAGTTCTTC. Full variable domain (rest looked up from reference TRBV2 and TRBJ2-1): EPEVTQTPSHQVTQMGQEVILRCVPISNHLYFYWYRQILGQKVEFLVSFYNNEISEKSEIFDDQFSVERPDGSNFTLKIRSTKLEDSAMYFCASLLYNEQFFGPGTRLTVL.

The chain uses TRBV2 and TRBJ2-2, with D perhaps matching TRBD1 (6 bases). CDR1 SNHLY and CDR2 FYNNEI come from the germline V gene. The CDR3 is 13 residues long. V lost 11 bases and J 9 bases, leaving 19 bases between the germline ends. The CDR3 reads CAFRRRGNRELFF. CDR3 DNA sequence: TGTGCCTTTCGCCGCAGGGGAAACAGGGAGCTGTTTTTT.

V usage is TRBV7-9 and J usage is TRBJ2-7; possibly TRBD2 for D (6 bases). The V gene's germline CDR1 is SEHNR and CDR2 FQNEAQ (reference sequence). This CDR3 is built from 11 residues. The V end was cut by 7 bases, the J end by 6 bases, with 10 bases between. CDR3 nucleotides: TGTGCCAGCACCACCGGGGGCGAGCAGTACTTC. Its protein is CASTTGGEQYF. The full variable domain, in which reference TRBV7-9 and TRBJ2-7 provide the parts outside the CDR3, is DTGVSQNPRHKITKRGQNVTFRCDPISEHNRLYWYRQTLGQGPEFLTYFQNEAQLEKSRLLSDRFSAERPKGSFSTLEIQRTEQGDSAMYLCASTTGGEQYFGPGTRLTVT.

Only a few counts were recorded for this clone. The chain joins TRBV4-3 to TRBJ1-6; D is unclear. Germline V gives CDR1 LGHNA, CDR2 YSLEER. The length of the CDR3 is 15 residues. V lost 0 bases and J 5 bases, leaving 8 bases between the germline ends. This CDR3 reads CASSQDSMDNSPLHF. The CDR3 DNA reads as TGCGCCAGCAGCCAAGATAGCATGGATAATTCACCCCTCCACTTT.

Here the CDR3 reads CSVVAGGMEETQYF. CDR3 sequence (DNA): TGCAGCGTGGTAGCGGGAGGGATGGAGGAGACCCAGTACTTC. This sequence joins TRBV29-1 and TRBJ2-5; 11 bases fit TRBD2. Germline V lookup: CDR1 SQVTM, CDR2 ANQGSEA. V was pared by 6 bases and J by 5 bases, with 8 bases of the junction left unmatched. The CDR3 spans 14 residues. Based on the CDR3 plus reference TRBV29-1 and TRBJ2-5, the full variable domain is SAVISQKPSRDICQRGTSLTIQCQVDSQVTMMFWYRQQPGQSLTLIATANQGSEATYESGFVIDKFPISRPNLTFSTLTVSNMSPEDSSIYLCSVVAGGMEETQYFGPGTRLLVL.

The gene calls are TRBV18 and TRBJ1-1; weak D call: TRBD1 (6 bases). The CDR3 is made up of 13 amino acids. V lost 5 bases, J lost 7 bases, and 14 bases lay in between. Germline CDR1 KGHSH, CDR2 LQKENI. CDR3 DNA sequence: TGTGCCAGCTCAGATCCGGACAGTCTTGAAGCTTTCTTT. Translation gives CASSDPDSLEAFF.

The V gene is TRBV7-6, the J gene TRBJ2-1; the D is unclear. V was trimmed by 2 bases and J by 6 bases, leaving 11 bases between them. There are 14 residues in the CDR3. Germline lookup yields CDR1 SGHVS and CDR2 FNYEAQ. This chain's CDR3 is CASSLKTASNEQFF. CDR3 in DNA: TGTGCCAGCAGCTTAAAAACCGCTAGCAATGAGCAGTTCTTC.

CDR3: CSVEDVGEGPYEQYF. For the CDR3, the DNA is TGCAGCGTTGAAGATGTGGGGGAGGGCCCGTACGAGCAGTACTTC. The J gene is TRBJ2-7, the V gene TRBV29-1, with 7 bases aligning to TRBD2. Germline assignment: CDR1 SQVTM and CDR2 ANQGSEA. The CDR3 is 15 amino acids. With V trimmed by 0 bases and J by 4 bases, 9 bases remained unmatched.

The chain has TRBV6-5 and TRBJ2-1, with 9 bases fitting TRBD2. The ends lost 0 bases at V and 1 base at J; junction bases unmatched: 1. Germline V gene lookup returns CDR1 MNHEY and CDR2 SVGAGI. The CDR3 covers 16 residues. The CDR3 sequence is CASSYSGLASYNEQFF. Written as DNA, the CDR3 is TGTGCCAGCAGTTACTCAGGACTAGCGTCCTACAATGAGCAGTTCTTC.

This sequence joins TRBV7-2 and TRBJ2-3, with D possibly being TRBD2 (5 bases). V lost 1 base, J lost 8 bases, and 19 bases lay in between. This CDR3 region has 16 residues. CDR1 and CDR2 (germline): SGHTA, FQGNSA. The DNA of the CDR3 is TGTGCCAGCAGCTTAGGGCGGGCGGACCTGGGTGCTACGCAGTATTTT. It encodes CASSLGRADLGATQYF. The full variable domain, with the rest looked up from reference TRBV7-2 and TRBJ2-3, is GAGVSQSPSNKVTEKGKDVELRCDPISGHTALYWYRQSLGQGLEFLIYFQGNSAPDKSGLPSDRFSAERTGGSVSTLTIQRTQQEDSAVYLCASSLGRADLGATQYFGPGTRLTVL.

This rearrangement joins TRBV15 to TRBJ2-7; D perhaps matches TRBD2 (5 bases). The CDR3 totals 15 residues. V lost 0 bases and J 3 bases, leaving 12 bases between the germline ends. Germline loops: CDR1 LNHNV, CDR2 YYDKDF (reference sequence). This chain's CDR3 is CATSREIWSGYEQYF. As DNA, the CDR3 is TGTGCCACCAGCAGAGAGATCTGGAGCGGCTACGAGCAGTACTTC.

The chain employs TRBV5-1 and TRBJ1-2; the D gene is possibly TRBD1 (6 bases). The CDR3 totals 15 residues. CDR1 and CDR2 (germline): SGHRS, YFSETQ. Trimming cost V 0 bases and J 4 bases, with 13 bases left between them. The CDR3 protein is CASSLAGPGAYGYTF. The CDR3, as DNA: TGCGCCAGCAGCTTGGCCGGGCCAGGGGCCTATGGCTACACCTTC. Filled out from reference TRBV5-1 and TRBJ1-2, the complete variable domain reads KAGVTQTPRYLIKTRGQQVTLSCSPISGHRSVSWYQQTPGQGLQFLFEYFSETQRNKGNFPGRFSGRQFSNSRSEMNVSTLELGDSALYLCASSLAGPGAYGYTFGSGTRLTVV.

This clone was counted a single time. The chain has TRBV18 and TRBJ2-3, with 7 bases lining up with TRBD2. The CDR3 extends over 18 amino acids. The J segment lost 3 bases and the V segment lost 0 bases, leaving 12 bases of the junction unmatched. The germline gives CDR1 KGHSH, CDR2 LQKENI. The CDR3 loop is CASSPPVYSAGETDTQYF. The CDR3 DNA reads TGTGCCAGCTCACCACCGGTGTACTCGGCGGGAGAGACAGATACGCAGTATTTT.

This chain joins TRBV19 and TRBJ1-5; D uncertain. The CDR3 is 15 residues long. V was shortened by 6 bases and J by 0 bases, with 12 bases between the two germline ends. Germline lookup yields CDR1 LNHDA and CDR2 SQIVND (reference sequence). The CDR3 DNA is TGTGCCAGTAGCCCCATCGGGCCTAGCAATCAGCCCCAGCATTTT. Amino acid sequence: CASSPIGPSNQPQHF. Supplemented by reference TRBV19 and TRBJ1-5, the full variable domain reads DGGITQSPKYLFRKEGQNVTLSCEQNLNHDAMYWYRQDPGQGLRLIYYSQIVNDFQKGDIAEGYSVSREKKESFPLTVTSAQKNPTAFYLCASSPIGPSNQPQHFGDGTRLSIL.